Listed here are 26 T cell receptor beta chains from one sample, sequenced in a study of post-analysis software for immune sequencing data. Study-wide findings and caveats: About 5 TRBV segments (TRBV5-6, TRBV5-1 and TRBV20-1 among them) occurred more frequently in patients than in controls.

Built from TCR beta cDNA, the libraries had unique molecular identifiers in them. TCRdb redid the calling of the PCR reads with MiXCR, one entry per CDR3 protein. The sample lists fewer than 550,000 distinct CDR3 sequences; around 36% were seen once. Their antigens are not known. Material for sequencing was blood. These receptors all stem from a girl aged 2-17 years with multiple sclerosis.

V and J are TRBV10-3 and TRBJ1-4; 7 nucleotides match TRBD1. The CDR3 runs to 13 residues. Looked up from germline, CDR1 is ENHRY and CDR2 is SYGVKD. V shed 6 bases, J shed 5 bases, and the junction held 3 bases outside the gene matches. CDR3: CAIRGTENEKLFF. The DNA of the CDR3 is TGTGCCATCAGGGGGACAGAGAATGAAAAACTGTTTTTT.

This sequence joins TRBV3-1 and TRBJ2-1, with 14 bases aligning to TRBD2. Germline V CDR1 and CDR2: LGHDT, YNNKEL (reference sequence). The CDR3 loop spans 16 amino acids. J was trimmed by 8 bases and V by 3 bases; bases with no gene match: 6. Here the CDR3 DNA reads TGTGCCAGCAGCCAGACTAGCGGGGGGGCCAGGGATGAGCAGTTCTTC. The encoded protein is CASSQTSGGARDEQFF.

The V and J genes are TRBV20-1 and TRBJ2-7, with no clear D. V was trimmed by 2 bases and J by 6 bases, leaving 5 bases between them. Germline V gives CDR1 DFQATT, CDR2 SNEGSKA (reference sequence). There are 10 residues in the CDR3. CDR3 DNA sequence: TGCAGTGCTAGACAGGTCGAGCAGTACTTC. Translation: CSARQVEQYF.

The V gene is TRBV7-9, the J gene TRBJ2-7; weak D call: TRBD1 (6 bases). The germline gives CDR1 SEHNR, CDR2 FQNEAQ (reference sequence). The V and J ends lost 1 base and 6 bases respectively, with 13 bases between them. The CDR3 is 14 amino acids. The CDR3 here is CASSLVNRESEQYF. Written as DNA, the CDR3 is TGTGCCAGCAGCTTAGTAAACAGGGAATCCGAGCAGTACTTC.

This clonotype was recorded a few times. In DNA, the CDR3 is TGTGCCAGCAGCATTGTGGGGGAGAGCCCTAGGATGACCCAGTACTTC. Amino acid sequence: CASSIVGESPRMTQYF. The chain has TRBV5-6 and TRBJ2-7; either TRBD1 or TRBD2 may fit D (5 bases each). Matching the DNA end better, TRBJ2-5 makes the J call doubtful. Germline loops: CDR1 SGHDT, CDR2 YYEEEE. The CDR3 has 16 residues.

This clonotype was counted a few times. The chain is built from TRBV3-1 and TRBJ2-3; D uncertain. V lost 4 bases and J 3 bases, leaving 11 bases between the germline ends. Germline CDR1 is LGHDT and CDR2 is YNNKEL (reference sequence). This CDR3 spans 14 amino acids. The CDR3 sequence: CASSRLQTTDTQYF. DNA for the CDR3: TGTGCCAGCAGCCGACTTCAGACAACAGATACGCAGTATTTT.

V gene TRBV5-1 combines with J gene TRBJ2-4, with D perhaps assigned TRBD1 or TRBD2 (6 bases each). Near its end, the DNA agrees better with TRBJ2-7, so the J call may be wrong. Per germline, CDR1 SGHRS and CDR2 YFSETQ. There are 14 residues in the CDR3. CDR3 region: CASSRGQGRDEQYF. CDR3 nucleotides: TGCGCCAGCAGCCGGGGGCAGGGGCGAGACGAGCAGTACTTC.

In its sample, this clonotype was seen once. V and J are TRBV28 and TRBJ2-1; 7 nucleotides agree with TRBD1. V lost 7 bases and J lost 1; bases outside the gene matches: 10. Germline CDR1 is MDHEN and CDR2 is SYDVKM. CDR3 length equals 16 residues. The CDR3 loop is CASIPFLTGSYNEQFF. DNA of the CDR3: TGTGCCAGCATCCCCTTTTTGACAGGGTCCTACAATGAGCAGTTCTTC.

The rearrangement joins TRBV9 to TRBJ2-5; 10 bases are shared with TRBD1. Germline assignment: CDR1 SGDLS and CDR2 YYNGEE. The CDR3 sequence is 17 residues long. Unmatched junction bases numbered 14, after V lost 4 bases and J lost 5 bases. CDR3 region: CASSPSRDRGVYETQYF. DNA of the CDR3: TGTGCCAGCAGCCCCTCCCGGGACAGGGGTGTATATGAGACCCAGTACTTC.

Only a few counts were recorded for this clonotype. The rearrangement joins TRBV20-1 to TRBJ2-7; D could derive from TRBD1 or TRBD2 (6 bases each). The CDR3 covers 14 residues. Trimming took 3 bases from V and 0 from J, leaving 12 bases between them. Germline values: CDR1 DFQATT, CDR2 SNEGSKA (reference sequence). Written as DNA, the CDR3 is TGCAGTGCTAGGAGGGGGGCGAGCTCCTACGAGCAGTACTTC. Its protein is CSARRGASSYEQYF.

This chain uses TRBV3-1 with TRBJ1-2; D gene uncertain. V lost 0 bases to trimming and J lost 4 bases, with 15 bases between them. From germline, CDR1 is LGHDT and CDR2 YNNKEL (reference sequence). CDR3 length: 16 residues. The CDR3 loop is CASSQDRGFYGYGYTF. For the CDR3, the DNA is TGTGCCAGCAGCCAAGATCGAGGCTTCTACGGCTATGGCTACACCTTC.

This clonotype showed up just a few times. V is TRBV15 and J is TRBJ2-3, with 8 bases lining up with TRBD2. Germline V CDR1 and CDR2: LNHNV, YYDKDF (reference sequence). J gave up 2 bases and V 7 bases, and 2 bases lay outside the gene matches. The CDR3 sequence is 13 residues long. CDR3 loop: CATNSGDTDTQYF. The CDR3, as DNA: TGTGCCACCAATAGCGGGGACACAGATACGCAGTATTTT.

V is TRBV15 and J is TRBJ1-5; D is possibly TRBD1 (6 bases). V dropped 0 bases and J dropped 10 bases, with 7 bases sitting between them. The germline V gene encodes CDR1 LNHNV and CDR2 YYDKDF (reference sequence). The CDR3 spans 12 residues. CDR3 nucleotide sequence: TGTGCCACCAGCAGAGAAGGGGGACCCCAGCATTTT. Translating it yields CATSREGGPQHF.

The chain employs TRBV6-5 and TRBJ1-5; TRBD1 is a possible D gene (5 bases). CDR3 length equals 16 residues. V lost 0 bases and J lost 11, with 20 bases in between. Germline values: CDR1 MNHEY, CDR2 SVGAGI. CDR3 coding DNA: TGTGCCAGCAGTTACTCAGCGGCAGGGTTAGAGGTGGCCCAGCATTTT. Translating gives CASSYSAAGLEVAQHF.

The chain is built from TRBV5-1 and TRBJ1-2; no definite D call. The V end was cut by 3 bases, the J end by 6 bases, with 15 bases between. CDR1 is SGHRS and CDR2 is YFSETQ in the germline V gene. The CDR3 runs to 14 residues. As DNA, the CDR3 is TGCGCCAGCAGCTGTGACACCCCTATTGATGGCTACACCTTC. Amino acid sequence: CASSCDTPIDGYTF.

This clonotype was counted a few times. This chain connects TRBV20-1 to TRBJ2-4, with D possibly called TRBD1 or TRBD2 (5 bases each). The length of the CDR3 is 14 residues. CDR1 is DFQATT and CDR2 is SNEGSKA in the germline V gene (reference sequence). Trimming removed 8 bases at V and 0 bases at J, with 14 bases between. The CDR3 nucleotides are TGCAGTTCTGGGGGATCATTAGCCAAAAACATTCAGTACTTC. Protein product: CSSGGSLAKNIQYF.

The rearrangement uses TRBV12-3 or TRBV12-4 and TRBJ2-7, with D unresolved. Trimming shortened V by 7 bases and J by 2 bases, and 15 bases separated the two germline ends. CDR3 size: 14 residues. The CDR3: CASTNHGSTYEQYF. CDR3 DNA sequence: TGTGCCAGCACCAACCACGGATCGACCTACGAGCAGTACTTC.

The rearrangement joins TRBV20-1 to TRBJ2-7; 10 bases line up with TRBD1. This CDR3 has 15 amino acids. Trimming cost V 3 bases and J 4 bases; bases outside gene matches: 9. Germline V CDR1 and CDR2: DFQATT, SNEGSKA (reference sequence). The CDR3 spells CSASEGTGVWYEQYF. The CDR3 nucleotides are TGCAGTGCTAGTGAGGGGACAGGGGTCTGGTACGAGCAGTACTTC.

This clonotype was detected only a few times. This chain joins TRBV3-1 and TRBJ2-6, with D uncertain. V was trimmed by 4 bases and J by 0 bases, leaving 7 bases between them. This CDR3 contains 15 residues. The germline V gene has CDR1 LGHDT and CDR2 YNNKEL (reference sequence). CDR3 sequence: CASSRRPSGANVLTF. In DNA, the CDR3 is TGTGCCAGCAGCCGGCGACCCTCTGGGGCCAACGTCCTGACTTTC. The whole variable domain, filled in from reference TRBV3-1 and TRBJ2-6, reads DTAVSQTPKYLVTQMGNDKSIKCEQNLGHDTMYWYKQDSKKFLKIMFSYNNKELIINETVPNRFSPKSPDKAHLNLHINSLELGDSAVYFCASSRRPSGANVLTFGAGSRLTVL.

J is TRBJ2-4 and V is TRBV6-6, with D uncertain. The CDR3 has 14 amino acids. The V end was cut by 2 bases, the J end by 3 bases, with 8 bases between. CDR1 and CDR2 (germline): MNHNY, SVGAGI (reference sequence). The CDR3 sequence is CASSYDTLKNIQYF. The CDR3 coding sequence is TGTGCCAGCAGTTACGACACCCTCAAAAACATTCAGTACTTC.

This clonotype was counted between two and nine times. The V call is TRBV20-1, the J call TRBJ1-2, with a tentative D call TRBD1 (5 bases). V was shortened by 5 bases and J by 7 bases, with 11 bases between the two germline ends. Germline CDR1 and CDR2: DFQATT and SNEGSKA (reference sequence). The CDR3 covers 11 residues. The CDR3 protein is CSAGGTVGYTF. DNA for the CDR3: TGCAGTGCTGGAGGGACCGTTGGCTACACCTTC.

This clonotype has just a few counts. The chain has TRBV13 and TRBJ2-1, with D unclear. The CDR3 has 13 residues. Germline CDR1 and CDR2: PRHDT and FYEKMQ (reference sequence). V was shortened by 5 bases and J by 2 bases, with 7 bases between the two germline ends. CDR3 in amino acids: CASSTRTYNEQFF. In DNA, the CDR3 is TGTGCCAGCAGCACCCGGACCTACAATGAGCAGTTCTTC. The variable domain in full, completed from reference TRBV13 and TRBJ2-1, reads AAGVIQSPRHLIKEKRETATLKCYPIPRHDTVYWYQQGPGQDPQFLISFYEKMQSDKGSIPDRFSAQQFSDYHSELNMSSLELGDSALYFCASSTRTYNEQFFGPGTRLTVL.

This chain joins TRBV4-1 and TRBJ2-1; D possibly corresponds to TRBD2 (5 bases). V was shortened by 6 bases and J by 7 bases, with 10 bases between the two germline ends. This CDR3 region has 12 residues. CDR1 and CDR2 from the germline V gene are MGHRA and YSYEKL. As DNA, the CDR3 is TGCGCCAGCAGGGGAGAGAGGAATGAGCAGTTCTTC. This encodes CASRGERNEQFF.

The chain couples TRBV27 to TRBJ1-5; TRBD1 aligns across 7 bases. The ends lost 5 bases at V and 6 bases at J; junction bases unmatched: 16. Germline-derived CDR1 and CDR2 are MNHEY and SMNVEV (reference sequence). This CDR3 region has 17 residues. DNA of the CDR3: TGTGCCAGCAGTCCCCCCCGAGACAGGGATGGGGTTCAGCCCCAGCATTTT. Amino acids: CASSPPRDRDGVQPQHF.

The chain joins TRBV25-1 to TRBJ2-5; 11 bases match TRBD2. Germline V gene lookup returns CDR1 MGHDK and CDR2 SYGVNS. This CDR3 comprises 16 residues. Trimming at V came to 4 bases and at J to 1 base, leaving 5 bases not matched to a gene. The CDR3 sequence: CASSGLAGSLQETQYF. The DNA for the CDR3 is TGTGCCAGCAGTGGACTAGCGGGGTCTCTCCAAGAGACCCAGTACTTC.

This sequence joins TRBV20-1 and TRBJ1-1, with D possibly TRBD1 on 5 matching bases. The CDR3 is made up of 15 amino acids. Trimming took 1 base from V and 3 from J, leaving 15 bases between them. Per germline, CDR1 DFQATT and CDR2 SNEGSKA (reference sequence). CDR3 sequence reads: CSARASLPGHTEAFF. CDR3 bases: TGCAGTGCTAGAGCTTCCCTCCCGGGGCACACTGAAGCTTTCTTT.